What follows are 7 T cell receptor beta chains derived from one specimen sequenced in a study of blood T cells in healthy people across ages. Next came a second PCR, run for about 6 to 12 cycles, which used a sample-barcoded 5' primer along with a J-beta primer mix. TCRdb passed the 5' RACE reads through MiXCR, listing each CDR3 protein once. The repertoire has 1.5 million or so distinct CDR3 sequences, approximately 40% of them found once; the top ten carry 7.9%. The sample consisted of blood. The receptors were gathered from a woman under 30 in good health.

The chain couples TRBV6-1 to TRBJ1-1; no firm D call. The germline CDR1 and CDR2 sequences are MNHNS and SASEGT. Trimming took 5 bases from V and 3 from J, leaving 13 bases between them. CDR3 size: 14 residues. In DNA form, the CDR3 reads TGTGCCAGCAGTCCCCAAGGCTGGGACACTGAAGCTTTCTTT. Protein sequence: CASSPQGWDTEAFF.

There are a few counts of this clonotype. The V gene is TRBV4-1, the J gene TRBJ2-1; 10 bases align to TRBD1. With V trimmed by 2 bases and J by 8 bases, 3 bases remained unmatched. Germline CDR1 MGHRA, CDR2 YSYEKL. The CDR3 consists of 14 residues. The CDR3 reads CASSQHGTGDEQFF. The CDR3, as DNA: TGCGCCAGCAGCCAACACGGGACAGGGGATGAGCAGTTCTTC.

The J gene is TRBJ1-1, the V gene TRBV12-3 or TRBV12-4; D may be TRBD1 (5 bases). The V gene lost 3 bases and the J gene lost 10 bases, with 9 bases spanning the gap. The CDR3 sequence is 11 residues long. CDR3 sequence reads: CASSLGGGAFF. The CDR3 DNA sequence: TGTGCCAGCAGTTTGGGGGGTGGAGCTTTCTTT.

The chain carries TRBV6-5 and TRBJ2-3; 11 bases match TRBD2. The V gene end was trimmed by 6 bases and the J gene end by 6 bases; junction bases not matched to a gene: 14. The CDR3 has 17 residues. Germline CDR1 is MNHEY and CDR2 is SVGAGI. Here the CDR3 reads CASSSTGLAGTSDTQYF. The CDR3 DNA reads TGTGCCAGCAGCTCTACCGGACTAGCGGGCACATCGGATACGCAGTATTTT.

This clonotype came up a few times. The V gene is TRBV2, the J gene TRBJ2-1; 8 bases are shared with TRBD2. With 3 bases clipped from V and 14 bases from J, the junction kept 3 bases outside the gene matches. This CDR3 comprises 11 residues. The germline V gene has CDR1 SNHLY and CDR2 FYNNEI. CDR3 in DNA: TGTGCCAGCAGTGAGAGCGGGAGTAAGTTCTTC. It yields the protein CASSESGSKFF. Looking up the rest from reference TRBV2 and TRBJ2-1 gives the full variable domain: EPEVTQTPSHQVTQMGQEVILRCVPISNHLYFYWYRQILGQKVEFLVSFYNNEISEKSEIFDDQFSVERPDGSNFTLKIRSTKLEDSAMYFCASSESGSKFFGPGTRLTVL.

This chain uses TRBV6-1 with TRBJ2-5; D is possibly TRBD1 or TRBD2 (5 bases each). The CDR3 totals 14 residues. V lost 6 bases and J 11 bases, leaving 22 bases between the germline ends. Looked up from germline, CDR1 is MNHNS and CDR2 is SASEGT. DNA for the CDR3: TGTGCCAGCAGACGAACCGGGGACGGCAATGAGCAGTACTTC. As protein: CASRRTGDGNEQYF.

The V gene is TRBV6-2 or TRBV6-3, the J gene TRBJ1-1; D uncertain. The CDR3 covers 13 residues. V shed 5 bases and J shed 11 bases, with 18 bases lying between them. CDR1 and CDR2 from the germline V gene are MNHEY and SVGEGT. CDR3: CASSGVSIVGAFF. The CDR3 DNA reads TGTGCCAGCAGTGGCGTATCGATTGTTGGGGCTTTCTTT.